These 5 T cell receptor beta chains came from one sample sequenced in a study of human T cells and chemical hapten exposure. One entry per CDR3 protein, called by TCRdb with MiXCR from the RACE reads. The sample holds some 200,000 distinct CDR3 sequences; 20% to 25% are singletons and the top ten take about 6.7%. Time point here: patch test 1, 2 weeks after DPC sensitization. Treatment in this sample: therapeutic diphenylcyclopropenone sensitization with weekly scalp DPC. The specimen was whole blood, collected in connection with sensitization to the hapten diphenylcyclopropenone (DPC). The receptor set was obtained from a woman between 45 and 65 years old with alopecia areata. Some clones in this sample may be carry-over from other donors' samples.

The rearrangement uses TRBV2 and TRBJ2-6; TRBD1 aligns across 8 bases. The trim removed 6 bases at V and 4 bases at J, leaving 2 bases unmatched. Germline V gene data show CDR1 as SNHLY and CDR2 as FYNNEI. This CDR3 region has 14 residues. The CDR3 bases are TGTGCCAGCAGCGGACAGGGAGGGGCCAACGTCCTGACTTTC. Its translation: CASSGQGGANVLTF. Based on the CDR3 plus reference TRBV2 and TRBJ2-6, the full variable domain is EPEVTQTPSHQVTQMGQEVILRCVPISNHLYFYWYRQILGQKVEFLVSFYNNEISEKSEIFDDQFSVERPDGSNFTLKIRSTKLEDSAMYFCASSGQGGANVLTFGAGSRLTVL.

The rearrangement links TRBV20-1 to TRBJ1-5, with D tentatively TRBD1 (6 bases). The germline CDR1 and CDR2 sequences are DFQATT and SNEGSKA (reference sequence). With 5 bases removed from V and 4 bases from J, the gap between germline ends came to 15 bases. The CDR3 extends over 14 amino acids. This CDR3 reads CSARPAQGNQPQHF. CDR3 bases: TGCAGTGCTCGACCGGCCCAGGGGAATCAGCCCCAGCATTTT.

DNA for the CDR3: TGTGCCAGCAGTGAGGTCCGGGAGCCATATGGCTACACCTTC. This gives the protein CASSEVREPYGYTF. The rearrangement uses TRBV2 and TRBJ1-2, with D unclear. Germline CDR1 reads SNHLY; CDR2 reads FYNNEI. V was shortened by 3 bases and J by 5 bases, with 13 bases between the two germline ends. This CDR3 comprises 14 residues.

The CDR3 is CASSTPHKPSGNTIYF. CDR3 in DNA: TGTGCCAGCAGTACCCCTCACAAACCCTCTGGAAACACCATATATTTT. The chain recombines TRBV6-6 with TRBJ1-3; D remains ambiguous. The CDR3 loop spans 16 amino acids. Germline V gene lookup returns CDR1 MNHNY and CDR2 SVGAGI (reference sequence). V lost 5 bases to trimming and J lost 0 bases, with 14 bases between them.

The chain links TRBV23-1 to TRBJ2-4; D remains unclear. TRBV23-1 is known as an ORF, though its function is uncertain. The CDR3 has 16 residues. The V end was cut by 4 bases, the J end by 0 bases, with 13 bases between. Here the CDR3 reads CASSPGDSLAKNIQYF. The CDR3 coding sequence is TGCGCCAGCAGTCCGGGCGACTCCCTAGCCAAAAACATTCAGTACTTC.